These 6 T cell receptor beta chains were sequenced from one sample in a study of CXCR3-negative and CXCR3-positive naive CD8 T cells. UMI-labeled TRB cDNA libraries were prepared by 5' RACE. TCRdb reprocessed the 5' RACE reads and reports one entry per CDR3 protein, with no DNA. This specimen shows tens of thousands of distinct CDR3 sequences; the ten leading clones hold approximately 1.5%. Input material: naive CXCR3- CD8+ T cells from blood. Subset defined: CD45RO-CCR7+CD27+CD95- naive CD8+ T cells lacking CXCR3 (TNR3-). These receptor sequences come from a human donor in good health. Some clones in this sample may be carry-over from other donors' samples.

The chain joins TRBV5-1 to TRBJ2-1. The V gene's germline CDR1 is SGHRS and CDR2 YFSETQ. CDR3 length equals 15 residues. This CDR3 is CASSYDPSSYNEQFF. Drawing the rest from reference TRBV5-1 and TRBJ2-1, the complete variable domain is KAGVTQTPRYLIKTRGQQVTLSCSPISGHRSVSWYQQTPGQGLQFLFEYFSETQRNKGNFPGRFSGRQFSNSRSEMNVSTLELGDSALYLCASSYDPSSYNEQFFGPGTRLTVL.

This CDR3 reads CSVEPTSVGVKIYNEQFF. The chain has TRBV29-1 and TRBJ2-1; TCRdb outputs TRBD2, but without DNA this stays unchecked. Germline CDR1 is SQVTM and CDR2 is ANQGSEA. The CDR3 is 18 residues long.

This sequence joins TRBV11-3 and TRBJ1-1; the D gene TCRdb calls, TRBD1, cannot be checked with no DNA. CDR1 is SGHNT, CDR2 YENEEA, per germline. The CDR3 is made up of 14 amino acids. This CDR3 reads CASSFREWGTEAFF.

The chain recombines TRBV7-9 with TRBJ2-4; TCRdb's D gene call, TRBD2, goes unchecked for lack of DNA. CDR1 is SEHNR and CDR2 is FQNEAQ in the germline V gene (reference sequence). CDR3 length equals 16 residues. The chain's CDR3 is CASSPPPALAKNIQYF.

This chain connects TRBV12-3 or TRBV12-4 to TRBJ1-1; absent DNA, TCRdb's TRBD1 call cannot be checked. CDR3 length equals 16 residues. CDR3 amino acids: CASSPLRGQGSTEAFF.

The chain employs TRBV7-3 and TRBJ2-1; TCRdb's D call of TRBD1 is untestable without DNA. The length of the CDR3 is 15 residues. The germline CDR1 and CDR2 sequences are SGHTA and FQGTGA. CDR3 loop: CASSMTGTGYNEQFF.